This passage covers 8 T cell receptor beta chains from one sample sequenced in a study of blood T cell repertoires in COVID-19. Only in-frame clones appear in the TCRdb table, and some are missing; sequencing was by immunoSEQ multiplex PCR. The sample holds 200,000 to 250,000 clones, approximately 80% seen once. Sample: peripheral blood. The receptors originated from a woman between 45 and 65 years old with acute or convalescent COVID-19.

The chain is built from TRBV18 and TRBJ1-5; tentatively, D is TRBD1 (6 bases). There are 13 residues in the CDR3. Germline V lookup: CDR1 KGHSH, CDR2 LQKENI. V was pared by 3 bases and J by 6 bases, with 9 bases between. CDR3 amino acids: CASSPGARQPQHF. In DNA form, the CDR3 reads TGTGCCAGCTCACCGGGGGCGCGTCAGCCCCAGCATTTT.

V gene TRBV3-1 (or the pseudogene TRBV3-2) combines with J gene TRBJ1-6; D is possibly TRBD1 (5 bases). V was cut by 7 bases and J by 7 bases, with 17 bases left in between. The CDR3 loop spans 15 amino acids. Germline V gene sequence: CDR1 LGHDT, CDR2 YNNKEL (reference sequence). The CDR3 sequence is CASTQRGRLNSPLHF. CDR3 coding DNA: TGTGCCAGCACCCAGCGGGGCAGGCTAAATTCACCCCTCCACTTT.

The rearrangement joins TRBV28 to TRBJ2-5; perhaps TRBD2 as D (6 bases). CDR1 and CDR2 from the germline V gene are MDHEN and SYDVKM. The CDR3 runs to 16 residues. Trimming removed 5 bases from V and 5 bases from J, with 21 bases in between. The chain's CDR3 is CASSTFREYGRETQYF. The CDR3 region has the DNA TGTGCCAGCAGTACCTTCCGGGAATATGGGAGGGAGACCCAGTACTTC.

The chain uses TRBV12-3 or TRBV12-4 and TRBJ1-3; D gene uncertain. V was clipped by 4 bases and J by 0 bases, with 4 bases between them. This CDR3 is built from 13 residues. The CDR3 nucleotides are TGTGCCAGCAGTTCATCCTCTGGAAACACCATATATTTT. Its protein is CASSSSSGNTIYF.

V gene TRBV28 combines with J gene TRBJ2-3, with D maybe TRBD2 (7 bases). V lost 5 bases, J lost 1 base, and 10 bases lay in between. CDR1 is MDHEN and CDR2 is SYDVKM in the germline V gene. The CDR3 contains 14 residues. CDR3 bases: TGTGCCAGCAGTCCCGGGGGGCGCACAGATACGCAGTATTTT. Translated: CASSPGGRTDTQYF.

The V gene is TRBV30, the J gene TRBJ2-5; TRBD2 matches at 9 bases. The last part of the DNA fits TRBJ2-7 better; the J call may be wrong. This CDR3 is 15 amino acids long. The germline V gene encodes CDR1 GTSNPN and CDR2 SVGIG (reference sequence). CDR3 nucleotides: TGTGCCTGGAGTTCGTCTAGCGGGGTCTGGAGCGAGCAGTACTTC. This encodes CAWSSSSGVWSEQYF.

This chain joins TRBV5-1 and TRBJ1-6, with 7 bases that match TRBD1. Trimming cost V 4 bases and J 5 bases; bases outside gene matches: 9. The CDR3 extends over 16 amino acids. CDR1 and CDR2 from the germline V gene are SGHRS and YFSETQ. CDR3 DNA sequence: TGCGCCAGCAGCGCAATCCCCGGGACAGATAATTCACCCCTCCACTTT. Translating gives CASSAIPGTDNSPLHF.

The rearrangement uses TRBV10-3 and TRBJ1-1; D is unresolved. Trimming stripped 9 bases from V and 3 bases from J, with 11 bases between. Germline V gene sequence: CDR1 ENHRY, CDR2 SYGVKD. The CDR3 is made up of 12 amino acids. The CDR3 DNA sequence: TGTGCCATACGATTCGGGGACACTGAAGCTTTCTTT. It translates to CAIRFGDTEAFF.